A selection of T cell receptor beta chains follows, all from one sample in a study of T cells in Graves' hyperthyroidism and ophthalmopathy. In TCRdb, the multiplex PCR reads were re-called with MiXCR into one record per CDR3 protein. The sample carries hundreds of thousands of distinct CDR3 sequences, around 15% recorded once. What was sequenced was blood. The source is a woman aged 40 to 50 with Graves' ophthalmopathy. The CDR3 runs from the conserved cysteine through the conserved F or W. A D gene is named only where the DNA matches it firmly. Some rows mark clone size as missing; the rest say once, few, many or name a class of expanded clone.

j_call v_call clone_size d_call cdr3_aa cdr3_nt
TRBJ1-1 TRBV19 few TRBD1 CASSTPKGQANTEAFF TGTGCCAGTAGTACCCCTAAGGGACAGGCAAACACTGAAGCTTTCTTT
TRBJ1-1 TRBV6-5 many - CASSYRRGETEAFF TGTGCCAGCAGTTACCGGCGGGGTGAGACTGAAGCTTTCTTT
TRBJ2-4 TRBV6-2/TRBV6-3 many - CASQWGRTKNIQYF TGTGCAAGCCAGTGGGGTCGAACCAAAAACATTCAGTACTTC
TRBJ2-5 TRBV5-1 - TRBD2 CASSSGTSGGETQYF TGCGCCAGCAGCTCCGGGACTAGCGGGGGAGAGACCCAGTACTTC
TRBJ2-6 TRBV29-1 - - CSPPEIRLANVLTF TGCAGCCCCCCTGAAATCCGACTGGCCAACGTCCTGACTTTC
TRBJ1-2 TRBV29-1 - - CSVENPLGVGYTF TGCAGCGTTGAAAACCCCCTGGGGGTTGGCTACACCTTC
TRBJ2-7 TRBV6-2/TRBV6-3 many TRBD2 CASSYERDSVYEQYF TGTGCCAGCAGTTACGAGCGGGATTCCGTGTACGAGCAGTACTTC
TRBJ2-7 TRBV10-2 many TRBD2 CASSDASGGPYEQYF TGCGCCAGCAGTGATGCTAGCGGGGGCCCCTACGAGCAGTACTTC
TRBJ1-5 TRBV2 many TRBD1 CASKKGGTPSNQPQHF TGTGCCAGCAAGAAAGGGGGCACACCTAGCAATCAGCCCCAGCATTTT
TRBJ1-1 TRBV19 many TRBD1 CASKGQGATEAFF TGTGCCAGTAAGGGGCAGGGGGCGACTGAAGCTTTCTTT
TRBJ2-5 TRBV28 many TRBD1 CASSLRLGTGGRETQYF TGTGCCAGCAGTCTGAGGTTGGGGACAGGGGGGAGAGAGACCCAGTACTTC
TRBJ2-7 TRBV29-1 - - CSVALPSEPYEQYF TGCAGCGTTGCCCTCCCCTCAGAACCCTACGAGCAGTACTTC
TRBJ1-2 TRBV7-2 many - CASSRRRETAYGYTF TGTGCCAGCAGCCGAAGGAGGGAAACGGCCTATGGCTACACCTTC
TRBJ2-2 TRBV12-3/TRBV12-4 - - CASSRTVGAAHTGELFF TGTGCCAGCAGTAGGACAGTTGGGGCTGCCCACACCGGGGAGCTGTTTTTT